These 26 T cell receptor beta chains were sequenced from one sample in a study of beta chain features in type 1 diabetes (dated by TCRdb to the late 2010s). General conclusions and limits of the study: In all four CD4+ subsets, TCRB CDR3 length was moderately but significantly shorter in type 1 diabetes patients.

Their target antigens are unknown. The library was produced with the immunoSEQ multiplex PCR assay. The High Capacity cDNA Reverse Transcription Kit was used to reverse transcribe all of the isolated RNA, meaning that expressed TCRB transcripts were what got sequenced. TCRdb's version of the immuneACCESS table is confined to in-frame rearrangements and falls short of the full clone set. An unresolved V gene accounts for under half of the shortfall where checked; the remainder is of unknown origin. The sample profile shows more than 250,000 clones; about 23% of them were found once. The ten largest clones take up 0.012% of the sample. The specimen sequenced was naive CD4+ T cells from blood. Per the publication, the cell subset or site label means: true naive CD4+ T cells. All receptors come from a woman in her twenties or thirties with type 1 diabetes.

This clone was picked up a small number of times. V usage is TRBV6-4 and J usage is TRBJ2-1; D possibly corresponds to TRBD2 (5 bases). Trimming pared 6 bases from V and 10 bases from J, leaving 19 bases between. The CDR3 covers 14 residues. Germline lookup yields CDR1 MRHNA and CDR2 SNTAGT. As DNA, the CDR3 is TGTGCCAGCAGCTCTGACTGGACTGCTCCCGAGCAGTTCTTC. Translation: CASSSDWTAPEQFF.

This clone was seen more than once but under ten times. The V and J genes are TRBV11-2 and TRBJ2-1, with 7 bases aligning to TRBD1. CDR1 and CDR2 (germline): SGHAT, FQNNGV. With V trimmed by 2 bases and J by 2 bases, 9 bases remained unmatched. This CDR3 region has 17 residues. This CDR3 reads CASSLSLDRSTYNEQFF. The DNA of the CDR3 is TGTGCCAGCAGCTTATCACTGGACAGGTCCACCTACAATGAGCAGTTCTTC.

This chain links TRBV6-5 with TRBJ2-5, with a possible D match to TRBD2 (6 bases). CDR1 is MNHEY and CDR2 is SVGAGI in the germline V gene. V was pared by 5 bases and J by 4 bases, with 11 bases between. This CDR3 is 13 amino acids long. The CDR3 DNA is TGTGCCAGCAGTATCCAGGGAGGAGAGACCCAGTACTTC. Its protein is CASSIQGGETQYF.

This clone was recorded a few times. V usage is TRBV6-1 and J usage is TRBJ2-7, with TRBD1 as a possible D gene (6 bases). This CDR3 comprises 12 residues. The ends were cut back, 7 bases at V and 3 bases at J, with 10 bases in the middle. Germline V gene data show CDR1 as MNHNS and CDR2 as SASEGT. The CDR3 sequence is CASTGRGYEQYF. The CDR3 DNA follows: TGTGCCAGCACAGGCAGGGGCTACGAGCAGTACTTC.

The chain joins TRBV5-6 to TRBJ1-1, with 7 bases aligning to TRBD1. CDR1 SGHDT and CDR2 YYEEEE come from the germline V gene. This CDR3 comprises 15 residues. The junction had 4 bases not matched to a gene; V was cut back by 0 bases and J by 2 bases. The CDR3 nucleotides read TGTGCCAGCAGCTTGGGGGACAGATATAACACTGAAGCTTTCTTT. It specifies CASSLGDRYNTEAFF.

The rearrangement links TRBV18 to TRBJ1-1, with 7 nucleotides matching TRBD1. The CDR3 contains 15 residues. In germline, CDR1 is KGHSH, CDR2 LQKENI. V lost 3 bases and J lost 0; bases outside the gene matches: 4. CDR3 protein: CASSPTTGMNTEAFF. The CDR3 DNA reads TGTGCCAGCTCACCTACGACAGGGATGAACACTGAAGCTTTCTTT.

The rearrangement uses TRBV18 and TRBJ1-1; a weak D match, TRBD1 (6 bases). Germline-derived CDR1 and CDR2 are KGHSH and LQKENI. This CDR3 is 15 amino acids long. Trimming pared 3 bases from V and 1 base from J, leaving 12 bases between. CDR3 sequence reads: CASSPVRQENTEAFF. DNA for the CDR3: TGTGCCAGCTCACCGGTCAGACAGGAGAACACTGAAGCTTTCTTT.

A few counts support this clone. The genes are TRBV2 and TRBJ2-1; 11 positions match TRBD2. CDR1 and CDR2 from the germline V gene are SNHLY and FYNNEI. CDR3 length: 13 residues. The CDR3 nucleotides are TGTGCGCTGGGACTAGCGGACTACAATGAGCAGTTCTTC. Its protein is CALGLADYNEQFF.

This chain connects TRBV6-5 to TRBJ2-1, with 12 bases that match TRBD2. The CDR3 has 15 amino acids. CDR1 MNHEY and CDR2 SVGAGI come from the germline V gene. Trimming removed 6 bases from V and 4 bases from J; junction bases left unmatched: 4. Written as DNA, the CDR3 is TGTGCCAGCAGCCTAGCGGGAGGGCCGTACAATGAGCAGTTCTTC. This gives the protein CASSLAGGPYNEQFF.

The rearrangement links TRBV30 to TRBJ2-4; possible D gene TRBD2, 5 bases. CDR1 GTSNPN and CDR2 SVGIG come from the germline V gene (reference sequence). V lost 1 base to trimming and J lost 0 bases, with 10 bases between them. The CDR3 extends over 15 amino acids. In nucleotides, the CDR3 is TGTGCCTGGAGTGAAGGGAGCCTAGCCAAAAACATTCAGTACTTC. Amino acids: CAWSEGSLAKNIQYF. Looking up the rest from reference TRBV30 and TRBJ2-4 gives the full variable domain: SQTIHQWPATLVQPVGSPLSLECTVEGTSNPNLYWYRQAAGRGLQLLFYSVGIGQISSEVPQNLSASRPQDRQFILSSKKLLLSDSGFYLCAWSEGSLAKNIQYFGAGTRLSVL.

This clone was seen a few times. The rearrangement joins TRBV19 to TRBJ2-1, with 8 bases identical to TRBD2. From germline, CDR1 is LNHDA and CDR2 SQIVND (reference sequence). The CDR3 contains 15 residues. V shed 6 bases and J 5 bases; nucleotides not matched to a gene: 9. The CDR3 DNA is TGTGCCAGTAGGCTTTCAGCGGGAGACCACAATGAGCAGTTCTTC. This sequence encodes CASRLSAGDHNEQFF. Full variable domain (rest looked up from reference TRBV19 and TRBJ2-1): DGGITQSPKYLFRKEGQNVTLSCEQNLNHDAMYWYRQDPGQGLRLIYYSQIVNDFQKGDIAEGYSVSREKKESFPLTVTSAQKNPTAFYLCASRLSAGDHNEQFFGPGTRLTVL.

The V gene is TRBV15, the J gene TRBJ2-5; 10 bases fit TRBD1. This CDR3 is 16 amino acids long. Looked up from germline, CDR1 is LNHNV and CDR2 is YYDKDF (reference sequence). V dropped 2 bases and J dropped 4; count of bases not matched to a gene: 7. The CDR3 DNA sequence: TGTGCCACCAGCAGACGACAGGGGGCGAGGGGAGAGACCCAGTACTTC. This codes for CATSRRQGARGETQYF. The variable domain in full, with the rest retrieved from reference TRBV15 and TRBJ2-5, is DAMVIQNPRYQVTQFGKPVTLSCSQTLNHNVMYWYQQKSSQAPKLLFHYYDKDFNNEADTPDNFQSRRPNTSFCFLDIRSPGLGDTAMYLCATSRRQGARGETQYFGPGTRLLVL.

The chain links TRBV30 to TRBJ1-1; weak D call: TRBD1 (6 bases). This CDR3 contains 13 residues. Germline V gene data show CDR1 as GTSNPN and CDR2 as SVGIG (reference sequence). Trimming stripped 4 bases from V and 8 bases from J, with 17 bases between. CDR3 protein: CAWKGRGYSEAFF. The CDR3 DNA is TGTGCCTGGAAGGGCAGGGGATACTCCGAAGCTTTCTTT.

The chain links TRBV9 to TRBJ2-1; 8 positions agree with TRBD1. J lost 2 bases, V lost 1 base, and 11 bases had no gene match. CDR3 length equals 18 residues. Germline V lookup: CDR1 SGDLS, CDR2 YYNGEE. Here the CDR3 DNA reads TGTGCCAGCAGCGTAAACCCGACAGGGACAGGAGCCTACAATGAGCAGTTCTTC. The encoded protein is CASSVNPTGTGAYNEQFF.

The sample holds a few counts of this clone. The chain employs TRBV11-2 and TRBJ2-1; no clear D gene. The CDR3 has 12 residues. The V gene lost 2 bases and the J gene lost 13 bases, with 12 bases spanning the gap. The germline gives CDR1 SGHAT, CDR2 FQNNGV. In DNA, the CDR3 is TGTGCCAGCAGCTTATTGACTGACCCCCAGTTCTTC. This codes for CASSLLTDPQFF.

The rearrangement links TRBV30 to TRBJ1-5; TRBD1 matches 7 bases. The V gene's germline CDR1 is GTSNPN and CDR2 SVGIG (reference sequence). V lost 5 bases, J lost 6 bases, and 10 bases stayed unmatched. This CDR3 spans 14 amino acids. CDR3 DNA sequence: TGTGCCTGGGATACAGGGGTGGGAGGTCAGCCCCAGCATTTT. It codes for CAWDTGVGGQPQHF.

This sequence joins TRBV27 and TRBJ2-7, with D possibly matching TRBD2 (6 bases). Trimming removed 6 bases at V and 3 bases at J, with 15 bases between. The CDR3 contains 14 residues. Germline CDR1 reads MNHEY; CDR2 reads SMNVEV (reference sequence). DNA for the CDR3: TGTGCCAGCAGGACCGGGACTTTCCTCTACGAGCAGTACTTC. It translates to CASRTGTFLYEQYF.

This clone was counted between two and nine times. This chain connects TRBV19 to TRBJ1-2; TRBD1 agrees at 7 bases. The germline CDR1 and CDR2 sequences are LNHDA and SQIVND (reference sequence). The CDR3 runs to 13 residues. J lost 2 bases, V lost 6 bases, and 3 bases had no gene match. The DNA for the CDR3 is TGTGCCAGTAGACCACAGGGGAACTATGGCTACACCTTC. Amino acids: CASRPQGNYGYTF.

The chain links TRBV30 to TRBJ1-2, with 7 bases lining up with TRBD1. After removal of 1 base from V and 8 bases from J, the junction contained 7 bases not matched to a gene. From germline, CDR1 is GTSNPN and CDR2 SVGIG (reference sequence). CDR3 size: 13 residues. The CDR3 DNA is TGTGCCTGGAGTGACACAGGGGCAAGGGGCTACACCTTC. It yields the protein CAWSDTGARGYTF.

V gene TRBV25-1 combines with J gene TRBJ2-5; D is perhaps TRBD1 (7 bases). The CDR3 runs 16 residues. CDR1 and CDR2 (germline): MGHDK, SYGVNS. V was shortened by 6 bases and J by 2 bases, with 19 bases between the two germline ends. The CDR3 loop is CASRNGGGAGQETQYF. In DNA form, the CDR3 reads TGTGCCAGCAGGAATGGAGGGGGCGCTGGGCAAGAGACCCAGTACTTC.

In its sample, this clone was seen a few times. The chain uses TRBV30 and TRBJ1-5, with D maybe TRBD1 (6 bases). Trimming cost V 4 bases and J 6 bases, with 13 bases left between them. This CDR3 contains 13 residues. Germline V gene sequence: CDR1 GTSNPN, CDR2 SVGIG (reference sequence). The CDR3 region is CAWNRDTFQPQHF. The DNA of the CDR3 is TGTGCCTGGAACCGGGACACCTTTCAGCCCCAGCATTTT.

V and J are TRBV28 and TRBJ2-7; 9 bases fit TRBD2. The CDR3 is 14 residues long. The J segment lost 1 base and the V segment lost 7 bases, leaving 5 bases of the junction unmatched. Per the germline V gene, CDR1 is MDHEN and CDR2 is SYDVKM. This CDR3 is CASTLSGSSYEQYF. CDR3 DNA: TGTGCCAGCACCCTTAGCGGGAGTTCCTACGAGCAGTACTTC.

The V gene is TRBV6-5, the J gene TRBJ2-1; maybe TRBD2 (5 bases). Germline CDR1 reads MNHEY; CDR2 reads SVGAGI. The V end lost 6 bases, the J end lost 4 bases, and 16 bases lay between the germline ends. This CDR3 is built from 15 residues. The CDR3 loop is CASRKDSTSYNEQFF. The CDR3 region has the DNA TGTGCCAGCAGGAAGGACTCGACTTCTTACAATGAGCAGTTCTTC.

The V call is TRBV4-1, the J call TRBJ1-2, with a weak D call TRBD1 (5 bases). Germline V lookup: CDR1 MGHRA, CDR2 YSYEKL. V was trimmed by 1 base and J by 6 bases, leaving 6 bases between them. The CDR3 covers 12 residues. The chain's CDR3 is CASSQGGDGYTF. CDR3 in DNA: TGCGCCAGCAGCCAAGGGGGGGATGGCTACACCTTC.

This clone has more than one count but fewer than ten. This chain uses TRBV7-3 with TRBJ1-1; 7 bases are a match to TRBD1. The CDR3 is 13 residues long. Germline assignment: CDR1 SGHTA and CDR2 FQGTGA. The trim removed 4 bases at V and 5 bases at J, leaving 4 bases unmatched. CDR3 sequence reads: CASSSQGRTEAFF. The CDR3 DNA is TGTGCCAGCAGCTCACAGGGGAGGACTGAAGCTTTCTTT.

The genes are TRBV28 and TRBJ2-7; possibly TRBD1 for D (5 bases). The germline gives CDR1 MDHEN, CDR2 SYDVKM. Trimming removed 3 bases at V and 3 bases at J, with 12 bases between. The CDR3 extends over 14 amino acids. This chain's CDR3 is CASSFGREGYEQYF. CDR3 sequence (DNA): TGTGCCAGCAGTTTTGGCAGGGAAGGCTACGAGCAGTACTTC. Full variable domain (missing parts from reference TRBV28 and TRBJ2-7): DVKVTQSSRYLVKRTGEKVFLECVQDMDHENMFWYRQDPGLGLRLIYFSYDVKMKEKGDIPEGYSVSREKKERFSLILESASTNQTSMYLCASSFGREGYEQYFGPGTRLTVT.